This TCR beta chain is from a study of cytomegalovirus exposure and HLA in healthy donors. Study-wide findings and caveats: Rarity held for most TCR sequences, but there were some public TCRs that occurred in many donors. A later analysis by the authors found several of the most significant clusters apparently linked to common viral pathogens.

This CDR3 contains 16 residues. V lost 0 bases, J lost 10 bases, and 11 bases stayed unmatched. Germline V gives CDR1 SGHRS, CDR2 YFSETQ. Notes on this clone: Antigen specificity is unknown.

PCR involved 60 Vbeta and 13 Jbeta primers. Sequencing used immunoSEQ multiplex PCR; TCRdb keeps in-frame clones, though not all of them. The sample lists around 100,000 clones, about 81% occurring once. Sequenced input: PBMCs. The rearrangement uses TRBV5-1 and TRBJ2-1, with 9 bases identical to TRBD2. The receptor was isolated from a man aged 50 to 60 in good health and CMV-seronegative. CDR3 sequence (DNA): TGCGCCAGCAGCTTGGCCGTTGGAGCGGGAGGAGGCGAGCAGTTCTTC. It is translated as CASSLAVGAGGGEQFF. Together with reference TRBV5-1 and TRBJ2-1, the CDR3 gives the full variable domain: KAGVTQTPRYLIKTRGQQVTLSCSPISGHRSVSWYQQTPGQGLQFLFEYFSETQRNKGNFPGRFSGRQFSNSRSEMNVSTLELGDSALYLCASSLAVGAGGGEQFFGPGTRLTVL.